These 25 T cell receptor beta chains came from one sample sequenced in a study of TIL therapy for anti-PD-1-resistant metastatic lung cancer. This sample's time point: pre-treatment sample, taken before nivolumab and TIL therapy. The immunoSEQ assay was v3. Sequencing used immunoSEQ multiplex PCR; TCRdb keeps in-frame clones, though not all of them. This sample yields approximately 18,000 clones, of which about 80% are seen a single time; about 2.3% belongs to the top ten. Here the sequenced sample was blood, taken at baseline. These receptors were taken from a person aged 25 to 79 with non-small cell lung cancer.

This chain connects TRBV10-3 to TRBJ2-2; D unclear. The CDR3 loop spans 15 amino acids. Between the trimmed V and J ends, which lost 0 bases and 6 bases, there was a span of 11 bases. Germline V gives CDR1 ENHRY, CDR2 SYGVKD. The CDR3 DNA sequence: TGTGCCATCAGTGAGTCGACGGGTGGTGCCGGGGAGCTGTTTTTT. Amino acid sequence: CAISESTGGAGELFF.

This chain connects TRBV6-5 to TRBJ1-1; D gene ambiguous. The CDR3 consists of 13 residues. The V and J ends lost 4 bases and 1 base respectively, with 7 bases between them. The V gene's germline CDR1 is MNHEY and CDR2 SVGAGI. CDR3 DNA: TGTGCCAGCAGTTTGGGAAAGAACACTGAAGCTTTCTTT. It encodes CASSLGKNTEAFF.

The rearrangement joins TRBV15 to TRBJ2-1; 8 positions match TRBD2. In germline, CDR1 is LNHNV, CDR2 YYDKDF (reference sequence). The CDR3 loop spans 16 amino acids. V lost 4 bases to trimming and J lost 7 bases; unmatched junction nucleotides: 12. The CDR3 protein is CATSIRTSLPGNEQFF. Written as DNA, the CDR3 is TGTGCCACCAGCATAAGGACTAGCCTCCCAGGGAATGAGCAGTTCTTC.

The V call is TRBV7-2, the J call TRBJ2-2; no clear D. Trimming pared 6 bases from V and 6 bases from J, leaving 17 bases between. The CDR3 has 15 residues. Germline CDR1 reads SGHTA; CDR2 reads FQGNSA. The CDR3 DNA sequence: TGTGCCAGCAGGCCAGAGCTATTAGAAGCCGGGGAGCTGTTTTTT. It is translated as CASRPELLEAGELFF.

The V gene is TRBV11-1, the J gene TRBJ1-2; 7 bases agree with TRBD1. Germline V gene data show CDR1 as SGHAT and CDR2 as FQDESV (reference sequence). The CDR3 is 13 residues long. Trimming removed 1 base from V and 8 bases from J; junction bases left unmatched: 4. The CDR3 DNA reads TGTGCCAGCAGCTTAGACCCAGGGGGAGGCTACACCTTC. This sequence encodes CASSLDPGGGYTF.

The table lists this clone with a count of one. The chain links TRBV18 to TRBJ1-5; 11 bases agree with TRBD1. Germline-derived CDR1 and CDR2 are KGHSH and LQKENI. The CDR3 length is 15 residues. Trimming took 3 bases from V and 7 from J; bases not matched to a gene: 5. The CDR3 is CASSPLRDRGQPQHF. For the CDR3, the DNA is TGTGCCAGCTCACCCCTCCGGGACAGGGGGCAGCCCCAGCATTTT.

The rearrangement joins TRBV28 to TRBJ2-1, with a tentative D call TRBD2 (5 bases). The germline V gene encodes CDR1 MDHEN and CDR2 SYDVKM. This CDR3 is built from 16 residues. V dropped 5 bases and J dropped 1 base, with 15 bases sitting between them. The CDR3 sequence: CASSPTSSRSYNEQFF. For the CDR3, the DNA is TGTGCCAGCAGTCCAACCTCTAGCCGATCCTACAATGAGCAGTTCTTC. The complete variable domain, with remaining parts taken from reference TRBV28 and TRBJ2-1, reads DVKVTQSSRYLVKRTGEKVFLECVQDMDHENMFWYRQDPGLGLRLIYFSYDVKMKEKGDIPEGYSVSREKKERFSLILESASTNQTSMYLCASSPTSSRSYNEQFFGPGTRLTVL.

This chain links TRBV30 with TRBJ1-4; TRBD1 aligns across 8 bases. This CDR3 has 13 amino acids. Germline-derived CDR1 and CDR2 are GTSNPN and SVGIG (reference sequence). J was trimmed by 7 bases and V by 0 bases; bases with no gene match: 1. The CDR3 DNA reads TGTGCCTGGAGTGTCGACAGGGGTGAAAAACTGTTTTTT. It encodes CAWSVDRGEKLFF.

This clone was found a few times. A read error may account for a junction end that differs from germline. This rearrangement joins TRBV7-7 to TRBJ2-1; 7 nucleotides agree with TRBD1. This CDR3 region has 14 residues. Germline lookup yields CDR1 SSHAT and CDR2 FNYEAQ (reference sequence). The CDR3 coding sequence is TGTGCTAGCAGCCTCGGGACAGTATGGGGTGAGCAGTTCTTC. Residues: CASSLGTVWGEQFF. Drawing the rest from reference TRBV7-7 and TRBJ2-1, the complete variable domain is GAGVSQSPRYKVTKRGQDVTLRCDPISSHATLYWYQQALGQGPEFLTYFNYEAQPDKSGLPSDRFSAERPEGSISTLTIQRTEQRDSAMYRCASSLGTVWGEQFFGPGTRLTVL.

This chain joins TRBV7-2 and TRBJ1-5; D not resolved. In germline, CDR1 is SGHTA, CDR2 FQGNSA. This CDR3 is 17 amino acids long. V lost 1 base and J 0 bases, leaving 13 bases between the germline ends. CDR3 region: CASSLVGLLASNQPQHF. The DNA for the CDR3 is TGTGCCAGCAGCTTAGTCGGTTTACTTGCTAGCAATCAGCCCCAGCATTTT.

The V call is TRBV9, the J call TRBJ2-6; 9 positions agree with TRBD1. CDR1 is SGDLS and CDR2 is YYNGEE in the germline V gene. The J segment lost 2 bases and the V segment lost 0 bases, leaving 0 bases of the junction unmatched. The CDR3 runs to 16 residues. The CDR3 region is CASSVGQGAGANVLTF. In nucleotides, the CDR3 is TGTGCCAGCAGCGTAGGACAGGGGGCTGGGGCCAACGTCCTGACTTTC.

The rearrangement links TRBV13 to TRBJ2-1, with D tentatively TRBD1 (6 bases). This CDR3 has 15 amino acids. V dropped 0 bases and J dropped 12 bases, with 18 bases sitting between them. Germline-derived CDR1 and CDR2 are PRHDT and FYEKMQ (reference sequence). The CDR3 spells CASSLGGWEQGSQFF. CDR3 DNA sequence: TGTGCCAGCAGCTTAGGAGGTTGGGAACAGGGATCGCAGTTCTTC.

V and J are TRBV27 and TRBJ1-4; possibly TRBD1 for D (6 bases). V gave up 3 bases and J gave up 5 bases, with 13 bases separating them. Germline V gene sequence: CDR1 MNHEY, CDR2 SMNVEV (reference sequence). The CDR3 contains 15 residues. The CDR3: CASSFRTAQNEKLFF. CDR3 bases: TGTGCCAGCAGTTTTAGGACAGCTCAAAATGAAAAACTGTTTTTT.

The rearrangement joins TRBV27 to TRBJ2-7, with D perhaps matching TRBD2 (5 bases). There are 13 residues in the CDR3. The V end lost 5 bases, the J end lost 4 bases, and 12 bases lay between the germline ends. The germline V gene has CDR1 MNHEY and CDR2 SMNVEV (reference sequence). The CDR3 sequence is CASSPSPGYEQYF. The CDR3 DNA is TGTGCCAGCAGTCCCTCCCCGGGGTACGAGCAGTACTTC.

The rearrangement links TRBV19 to TRBJ1-2, with D unclear. V was pared by 4 bases and J by 6 bases, with 12 bases between. The CDR3 runs to 13 residues. CDR1 and CDR2 from the germline V gene are LNHDA and SQIVND (reference sequence). CDR3 in amino acids: CASSTGRVDGYTF. The CDR3 DNA follows: TGTGCCAGTAGTACGGGCCGGGTAGATGGCTACACCTTC.

V gene TRBV5-1 combines with J gene TRBJ2-3; D is ambiguous. Germline V gives CDR1 SGHRS, CDR2 YFSETQ. V was shortened by 5 bases and J by 4 bases, with 17 bases between the two germline ends. The CDR3 runs to 15 residues. The CDR3 nucleotides are TGCGCCAGCAGGCCAGGCAGATTAGTTTCAGATACGCAGTATTTT. Its translation is CASRPGRLVSDTQYF.

V and J are TRBV30 and TRBJ1-5, with D possibly being TRBD1 (5 bases). The CDR3 has 13 residues. In germline, CDR1 is GTSNPN, CDR2 SVGIG (reference sequence). V lost 3 bases and J lost 5, with 11 bases in between. The CDR3 nucleotides are TGTGCCTGGAGCACAGGAGCCCATCAGCCCCAGCATTTT. It specifies CAWSTGAHQPQHF.

The V and J genes are TRBV29-1 and TRBJ2-5, with 8 positions matching TRBD2. V dropped 1 base and J dropped 5; count of bases not matched to a gene: 12. The V gene's germline CDR1 is SQVTM and CDR2 ANQGSEA. There are 16 residues in the CDR3. DNA of the CDR3: TGCAGCGTTGAAGCCAGCGGGAGATTGATATTGGAGACCCAGTACTTC. Its protein product is CSVEASGRLILETQYF.

The V gene is TRBV19, the J gene TRBJ1-1; D is ambiguous. CDR3 length: 12 residues. Per the germline V gene, CDR1 is LNHDA and CDR2 is SQIVND (reference sequence). Trimming pared 4 bases from V and 5 bases from J, leaving 8 bases between. In DNA, the CDR3 is TGTGCCAGTAGTACCGCTGGAACTGAAGCTTTCTTT. Translation: CASSTAGTEAFF.

The chain couples TRBV11-2 to TRBJ2-5; D unresolved. This CDR3 has 13 amino acids. Germline V gene data show CDR1 as SGHAT and CDR2 as FQNNGV. V lost 1 base and J lost 2, with 5 bases in between. CDR3 residues: CASSLGLQETQYF. In nucleotides, the CDR3 is TGTGCCAGCAGCTTAGGGTTGCAAGAGACCCAGTACTTC.

The V and J genes are TRBV7-3 and TRBJ2-2; possibly TRBD2 for D (6 bases). CDR1 is SGHTA, CDR2 FQGTGA, per germline. CDR3 size: 14 residues. The V end lost 2 bases, the J end lost 7 bases, and 11 bases lay between the germline ends. The DNA for the CDR3 is TGTGCCAGCAGCTTATTAGCGGCGGGCGGGGAGCTGTTTTTT. It is translated as CASSLLAAGGELFF.

This clone was detected a few times. The chain uses TRBV30 and TRBJ2-2; D not resolved. The germline V and J ends were trimmed by 1 base and 1 base, with 4 bases remaining between them. The CDR3 consists of 13 residues. The germline gives CDR1 GTSNPN, CDR2 SVGIG (reference sequence). CDR3 nucleotide sequence: TGTGCCTGGAGTGAGGGGAACACCGGGGAGCTGTTTTTT. It yields the protein CAWSEGNTGELFF.

The V gene is TRBV5-5, the J gene TRBJ2-2; 7 positions match TRBD2. Germline CDR1 SGHKS, CDR2 YYEKEE (reference sequence). The CDR3 is 15 residues long. Germline trimming cut 1 base from V and 1 base from J; bases unmatched to any gene: 1. The CDR3 spells CASSLLAVNTGELFF. CDR3 in DNA: TGTGCCAGCAGCTTGCTAGCGGTGAACACCGGGGAGCTGTTTTTT. Full variable domain (remainder filled in from reference TRBV5-5 and TRBJ2-2): DAGVTQSPTHLIKTRGQQVTLRCSPISGHKSVSWYQQVLGQGPQFIFQYYEKEERGRGNFPDRFSARQFPNYSSELNVNALLLGDSALYLCASSLLAVNTGELFFGEGSRLTVL.

This clone was seen a few times. The chain carries TRBV30 and TRBJ1-6; D is undetermined. Looked up from germline, CDR1 is GTSNPN and CDR2 is SVGIG (reference sequence). The CDR3 contains 11 residues. Trimming shortened V by 5 bases and J by 7 bases, and 6 bases separated the two germline ends. CDR3 bases: TGTGCCTGGGACCTAAATTCACCCCTCCACTTT. Translation gives CAWDLNSPLHF.

Only one count was recorded for this clone. CDR3 coding DNA: TGTGCCACCAGCAGAGATAGGGCAGCGGGAAACACCATATATTTT. Encoded protein: CATSRDRAAGNTIYF. The chain combines TRBV15 with TRBJ1-3; D is uncertain. The CDR3 has 15 amino acids. The germline CDR1 and CDR2 sequences are LNHNV and YYDKDF (reference sequence). Trimming removed 0 bases from V and 4 bases from J, with 10 bases in between. The full variable domain, with the rest looked up from reference TRBV15 and TRBJ1-3, is DAMVIQNPRYQVTQFGKPVTLSCSQTLNHNVMYWYQQKSSQAPKLLFHYYDKDFNNEADTPDNFQSRRPNTSFCFLDIRSPGLGDTAMYLCATSRDRAAGNTIYFGEGSWLTVV.